The clone carrying this TCR beta chain was recorded only once. The table came from immunoSEQ multiplex PCR; TCRdb's copy has only in-frame clones and leaves some out. The sample consists of 130,000 to 150,000 clones, over 70% of them appearing once. The sample is drawn from a study of blood T cell repertoires in COVID-19. Study summary: T cells, B-cell-depleted T cells, or PBMCs supplied cDNA or gDNA.

From germline, CDR1 is MNHEY and CDR2 SVGAGI. V was clipped by 6 bases and J by 2 bases, with 10 bases between them. There are 14 residues in the CDR3. The chain has TRBV6-5 and TRBJ2-2; D remains ambiguous. The clonotype was recovered from a woman aged 45 to 65 with acute or convalescent COVID-19. Sequenced input: peripheral blood. The CDR3 reads CASRGELNTGELFF. Written as DNA, the CDR3 is TGTGCCAGCAGAGGAGAACTCAACACCGGGGAGCTGTTTTTT.